This T cell receptor (beta chain) was sequenced during a study of blood T cell repertoires in COVID-19 (dated by TCRdb to about 2020). Regarding the study in general: Collaborator samples came from the United States, Italy and Spain and covered acute and convalescent phases of COVID-19. Where HLA class I and class II types were available, the types were taken from metadata supplied by the sample provider, not from assay-based typing. The prospective study material was composed of cDNA or gDNA derived from T cells, B-cell-depleted T cells, or PBMCs. The samples were drawn from two sources: the first 160 participants of the ongoing ImmuneRACE study, and 1,200 or so subjects contributed by 6 global collaborators. Subjects who had been exposed to COVID-19, were actively infected with it, or had recovered from it provided the deeply sampled blood TCRbeta repertoires that made up the dataset. The sample metadata nearly always contained a de-identified subject ID, COVID-19 status, age in years and sex. The repertoires were released in a freely available public database intended as a resource for research on the immune response to SARS-CoV-2. Results and caveats for the whole study, not just this receptor: How much clinical and demographic metadata was included differed by source and by participant, and the metadata was provided uncurated.

CDR1 and CDR2 are drawn from the germline V gene: SGHVT, SQSDAQ. A distance of 11 bases separates the germline ends of V and J, which lose 6 bases and 5 bases respectively. Spanning cysteine to phenylalanine, the CDR3 consists of 13 amino acids. The entry retains the CDR3 DNA only, 39 bases that are in frame from base 1. Collaborating institutions collected whole blood in K2EDTA tubes following their own protocols. For TCRbeta analysis, collaborators shipped samples as frozen whole blood, isolated PBMCs, or DNA extracted from either of those sample types. Comment on this clone: Its antigen specificity is not known. Within one base of it there is no much larger clone, and no base qualities were kept.

The immunoSEQ Assay, a bias-controlled multiplex PCR, was used to amplify TCRbeta CDR3 regions from genomic DNA. As for the authors' bioinformatics: Within the assay, amplification of reference gene primers was used to estimate how many nucleated cells each sample contained. Sequence reads were collapsed and filtered to measure the absolute abundance of every unique TCRbeta CDR3 rearrangement. For each sample, productive Simpson clonality was calculated by taking the square root of Simpson's diversity index across productive rearrangements. As stored in TCRdb, this immuneACCESS dataset retains in-frame rearrangements with V and J assigned. A fraction of the clones does not appear; measured against another copy, unresolved V genes explain less than half of the discrepancy, and the remainder lacks a known reason. V and J calls and clone size are given by that table; D and trimming were obtained from the DNA. For this sample the table gives around 40,000 clones, of which 92% were detected only once. The ten largest clones capture about 11% of the sample.

The sequencing sample was made of peripheral blood. This clonotype was obtained from a human donor in a cohort sampled during active COVID-19. The chain is encoded by TRBV7-4 joined to TRBJ2-4; possibly the D gene is TRBD1, per 6 matching bases. The DNA is TGTGCCAGCAGAGCTAACAGGGAAAACATTCAGTACTTC. It translates to CASRANRENIQYF.